This T cell receptor beta chain is drawn from a study of cytomegalovirus exposure and HLA in healthy donors. The study, taken as a whole, reports: A later examination showed that TCR association rates differed by HLA locus, with DRB1 most and HLA-C fewest. In a later analysis, a missense DCLRE1C variant was linked to TCR beta V- and J-gene trimming.

The CDR3 has 15 amino acids. V lost 2 bases and J lost 8, with 16 bases in between. Germline V gene sequence: CDR1 KGHSH, CDR2 LQKENI. Note on this clone: Antigen: not known.

The PCR ran on 60 Vbeta and 13 Jbeta primers. Repertoires were generated with immunoSEQ multiplex PCR, while TCRdb's copy carries only in-frame clones and drops some. The table has some 130,000 clones, around four fifths seen once. The clonotype comes from a female donor in good health and CMV-seronegative. The chain links TRBV18 to TRBJ2-1; perhaps TRBD2 as D (7 bases). Sequences were obtained from PBMCs. CDR3 sequence reads: CASSPRGGKMDEQFF. As DNA, the CDR3 is TGTGCCAGCTCACCAAGGGGGGGGAAGATGGATGAGCAGTTCTTC.